The clone carrying this TCR beta chain was seen repeatedly, ten times or more. These data are taken from a study of T cells in Graves' hyperthyroidism and ophthalmopathy. Per the germline V gene, CDR1 is ENHRY and CDR2 is SYGVKD. The CDR3 totals 14 residues. V was clipped by 0 bases and J by 7 bases, with 12 bases between them. Patients counted as stable if ophthalmopathy did not develop within 18 months. Patients were excluded for uncontrolled infection, other autoimmune disease, pregnancy or lactation. On the basis of clinical symptoms, serum thyroxine and TRAb, thyroid ultrasound and orbital computed tomography, diagnoses were made. Around 10 ml fresh peripheral blood yielded the PBMCs. TCR beta CDR3 regions were amplified from RNA transcripts. During a first-round RT-PCR of the TCR CDR3, the HTBI primer set was used. One entry per CDR3 protein, called by TCRdb with MiXCR from the multiplex PCR reads. The data contain about 560,000 distinct CDR3 sequences, 16% of them singletons.

This chain uses TRBV10-3 with TRBJ1-2; TRBD1 might be the D (5 bases). Sequenced material: blood. This sequence originates from a woman between 18 and 30 years old with Graves' hyperthyroidism. The CDR3 coding sequence is TGTGCCATCAGTGAGTCGTTACAGGCTTCTGGCTACACCTTC. It is translated as CAISESLQASGYTF.